The 5 T cell receptor beta chains below were found in one sample sequenced in a study of shared T cell receptors in the human thymus. Data came from immunoSEQ multiplex PCR; TCRdb stores just in-frame clones and leaves some out. The table shows over 350,000 clones, with over 90% occurring only once. Sequencing used thymocytes. These receptors were collected from a human donor.

V and J are TRBV29-1 and TRBJ2-3; 7 nucleotides match TRBD1. With 6 bases clipped from V and 0 bases from J, the junction kept 9 bases outside the gene matches. The CDR3 contains 15 residues. Germline CDR1 reads SQVTM; CDR2 reads ANQGSEA. CDR3 coding DNA: TGCAGCGTGGAGCTAGGGACAGCTAGCACAGATACGCAGTATTTT. This gives the protein CSVELGTASTDTQYF.

This clone was found once. The chain is built from TRBV19 and TRBJ1-5, with D perhaps matching TRBD1 (5 bases). Trimming shortened V by 1 base and J by 3 bases, and 19 bases separated the two germline ends. This CDR3 region has 18 residues. Germline CDR1 and CDR2: LNHDA and SQIVND (reference sequence). As DNA, the CDR3 is TGTGCCAGTAGTATAGGGATCGGAGGAGGGGCAGTCAATCAGCCCCAGCATTTT. Translated: CASSIGIGGGAVNQPQHF.

This sequence joins TRBV7-2 and TRBJ2-1; 14 nucleotides line up with TRBD2. This CDR3 contains 17 residues. Germline CDR1 reads SGHTA; CDR2 reads FQGNSA. V lost 5 bases and J lost 8; bases outside the gene matches: 11. The DNA of the CDR3 is TGTGCCAGCAGCCTTGCCCCTCGACTAGCGGGAGGGGATGAGCAGTTCTTC. This codes for CASSLAPRLAGGDEQFF.

This chain uses TRBV16 with TRBJ2-7; no clear D gene. The CDR3 runs 16 residues. V was shortened by 2 bases and J by 3 bases, with 17 bases between the two germline ends. CDR1 is KGHSY, CDR2 FQNENV, per germline. This CDR3 is CASSQGIPQSFYEQYF. The DNA of the CDR3 is TGTGCCAGCAGCCAAGGAATCCCTCAATCTTTCTACGAGCAGTACTTC.

CDR3 DNA: TGTGCCAGCAGCTTAATAAGGGGGACTAGCGGGACAGATACGCAGTATTTT. Its protein product is CASSLIRGTSGTDTQYF. The V and J genes are TRBV7-2 and TRBJ2-3, with 12 bases fitting TRBD2. This CDR3 comprises 17 residues. After removal of 2 bases from V and 3 bases from J, the junction contained 6 bases not matched to a gene. Per the germline V gene, CDR1 is SGHTA and CDR2 is FQGNSA.